This T cell receptor beta chain was documented in a study of blood T cell repertoires in COVID-19. Study-wide background: Some COVID-19 samples were acute and others convalescent; all came from the United States, Italy and Spain.

This CDR3 region has 15 residues. The germline V gene has CDR1 LGHDT and CDR2 YNNKEL (reference sequence). The V gene lost 6 bases and the J gene lost 2 bases, with 16 bases spanning the gap. Original analysis: Counts of nucleated cells, estimated from reference gene primer amplification, were obtained. Profiling relied on immunoSEQ multiplex PCR, and the TCRdb table lists in-frame clones only, not all of them. V and J calls and clone size are as listed in that table; D and trimming were resolved from the DNA. The sample consists of about 440,000 clones, roughly 85% of them appearing once. Participants spanned ages roughly 18 to 90 years and resided in about two dozen US areas.

The origin of this receptor is a young woman with acute COVID-19. This rearrangement joins TRBV3-1 (or the pseudogene TRBV3-2) to TRBJ2-5, with D possibly being TRBD2 (6 bases). Sequenced material: PBMCs or T cells enriched from blood (not recorded which). CDR3 amino acids: CASSQPGLGQETQYF. CDR3 nucleotides: TGTGCCAGCAGTCAACCGGGACTTGGACAAGAGACCCAGTACTTC.